The rows below give T cell receptor beta chains drawn from one sample of a study of blood T cells in healthy people across ages. TCRdb re-called the 5' RACE reads through MiXCR, storing one row per CDR3 protein. Among 700,000 to 1,000,000 distinct CDR3 sequences, under 45% were seen once, and the ten largest hold around 18%. Specimen: blood. All receptors come from a man in his 60s in good health. The CDR3 runs from the conserved cysteine through the conserved F or W. D genes are given only for firm matches. Size is omitted from some rows. Given values are once, few, many or a class for expanded clones.

>TRBJ2-7|few|TRBV6-2/TRBV6-3|TRBD2
TGTGCCAGCAGTTACGTCGCTAGCGGGGGGGCGGACGAGCAGTACTTC
CASSYVASGGADEQYF
>TRBJ1-2|NA|TRBV5-1|NA
TGCGCCAGCAAATTCCAAGGGGTGAGTGGCTACACCTTC
CASKFQGVSGYTF
>TRBJ2-3|NA|TRBV4-3|NA
TGCGCCAGCAGCCAAGCGGAAGGCACGCAGTATTTT
CASSQAEGTQYF
>TRBJ1-1|NA|TRBV7-3|TRBD1
TGTGCCAGCAGTCAGGGGGGGAACGCTGAAGCTTTCTTT
CASSQGGNAEAFF
>TRBJ1-4|NA|TRBV20-1|NA
TGCAGTGCTAGAGTACTAGGGGTCGGAAAACTGTTTTTT
CSARVLGVGKLFF
>TRBJ1-2|NA|TRBV12-3/TRBV12-4|NA
TGTGCCAGCAGTTTTGTCCGGGTTCCGATCACCTTC
CASSFVRVPITF
>TRBJ1-2|NA|TRBV5-1|NA
TGCGCCAGCAGCTTGGAGGCCCACAAGGGCGGCTATGGCTACACCTTC
CASSLEAHKGGYGYTF
>TRBJ2-7|NA|TRBV7-9|NA
TGTGCCAGCAGCGCACCCGGCCAGTACGAGCAGTACTTC
CASSAPGQYEQYF
>TRBJ1-2|NA|TRBV15|NA
TGTGCCACCAGCCGGGACCGCTACTATGGCTACACCTTC
CATSRDRYYGYTF
>TRBJ2-3|few|TRBV5-1|NA
TGCGCCAGCAGCTCCGGAGACAGCCGCACAGATACGCAGTATTTT
CASSSGDSRTDTQYF
>TRBJ2-7|NA|TRBV6-5|TRBD1
TGTGCCAGCAGAAGGGGACAGGGCGATTCCTACGAGCAGTACTTC
CASRRGQGDSYEQYF
>TRBJ2-5|NA|TRBV18|NA
TGTGCCAGCTCACCGGGGATGCCCGGCGGACCTCAAGAGACCCAGTACTTC
CASSPGMPGGPQETQYF
>TRBJ1-2|NA|TRBV6-1|NA
TGTGCCAGCAGTGAAGCCCTCACCGTGCCTACTAACTATGGCTACACCTTC
CASSEALTVPTNYGYTF
>TRBJ2-7|many|TRBV5-5|NA
TGTGCCAGCAGCTTGGTGGAGACCTACGAGCAGTACTTC
CASSLVETYEQYF
>TRBJ2-6|NA|TRBV24-1|TRBD1
TGTGCCACCATGGGGGACAGGGTTCACTCTGGGGCCAACGTCCTGACTTTC
CATMGDRVHSGANVLTF
>TRBJ2-1|few|TRBV5-5|NA
TGTGCCAGCAGCCGGACAGACTCCTACAATGAGCAGTTCTTC
CASSRTDSYNEQFF
>TRBJ2-5|NA|TRBV6-1|NA
TGTGCCAGCAGCCCGAGAGGGACCCAGTACTTC
CASSPRGTQYF
>TRBJ1-2|NA|TRBV4-3|NA
TGCGCCAGCAAGGAAAAGACAGGAGGGGTTGGCTACACCTTC
CASKEKTGGVGYTF
>TRBJ2-1|NA|TRBV28|TRBD1
TGTGCCATCGGGACAGACAATGAGCAGTTCTTC
CAIGTDNEQFF
>TRBJ2-1|NA|TRBV20-1|TRBD1
TGCAGTGCTAGTTCCCGGGACAGGGGGGGCAATGAGCAGTTCTTC
CSASSRDRGGNEQFF
>TRBJ2-1|NA|TRBV29-1|NA
TGCAGCGTGACTTCGGGGGACACGTCCTACAATGAGCAGTTCTTC
CSVTSGDTSYNEQFF
>TRBJ2-7|few|TRBV30|TRBD1
TGTGCCTGGAGTCCCGGACAGGGACCCTACGAGCAGTACTTC
CAWSPGQGPYEQYF
>TRBJ2-7|NA|TRBV7-2|NA
TGTGCCAGCAGCTTAGAACAGCCCAGTTTTCGGGACGAGCAGTACTTC
CASSLEQPSFRDEQYF
>TRBJ2-7|NA|TRBV4-3|NA
TGCGCCAGCAGCCAACGGACTGGGGGGAGGTACGAGCAGTACTTC
CASSQRTGGRYEQYF
>TRBJ1-2|NA|TRBV20-1|NA
TGCAGTGCTCAGGACTATGGCTACACCTTC
CSAQDYGYTF
>TRBJ1-1|NA|TRBV6-6|NA
TGTGCCAGCAGTTACTCGCAGACACAATACACTGAAGCTTTCTTT
CASSYSQTQYTEAFF
>TRBJ2-3|few|TRBV24-1|NA
TGTGCCACCAGTGATCTACAGGGTGCTAGCACAGATACGCAGTATTTT
CATSDLQGASTDTQYF
>TRBJ2-7|many|TRBV29-1|NA
TGCAGCGTTGTAGAGAGGGTTCACGAGCAGTACTTC
CSVVERVHEQYF
>TRBJ2-7|NA|TRBV7-2|TRBD2
TGTGCCAGCAGCCCCCAGGGACTACTTTCCTACGAGCAGTACTTC
CASSPQGLLSYEQYF
>TRBJ2-1|NA|TRBV12-3/TRBV12-4|TRBD2
TGTGCCAGCAGCCGTACCGGGACTAGGGCCTACAATGAGCAGTTCTTC
CASSRTGTRAYNEQFF
>TRBJ2-1|few|TRBV10-3|NA
TGTGCCATCGGGGCGGGGGCTGCCTACAATGAGCAGTTCTTC
CAIGAGAAYNEQFF
>TRBJ1-2|few|TRBV20-1|TRBD1
TGCAGTGCTAGAGATCAGAGGACAGGGCTTAACTATGGCTACACCTTC
CSARDQRTGLNYGYTF
>TRBJ2-2|NA|TRBV12-3/TRBV12-4|TRBD2
TGTACCAGCAGTTGGACTAGCGTCCTTCGGACCGGGGAGCTGTTTTTT
CTSSWTSVLRTGELFF
>TRBJ2-5|NA|TRBV6-1|TRBD2
TGTGCCAGCAGTGACCAAGCGGGGGGGCTTCAATATAATGAGCAGTACTTC
CASSDQAGGLQYNEQYF
>TRBJ2-1|NA|TRBV6-2/TRBV6-3|TRBD1
TGTGCCAGCAGTTATAGAAAAGGACAGGGGCGTGACAATGAGCAGTTCTTC
CASSYRKGQGRDNEQFF
>TRBJ2-3|NA|TRBV28|TRBD2
TGTGCCAGCAGTTTGGAGGCGGCTAGCGGGGGGCGGGGAGATACGCAGTATTTT
CASSLEAASGGRGDTQYF
>TRBJ2-7|NA|TRBV20-1|TRBD1
TGCAGTGCTAGAGATCGGAAGGGGGCTCCCCACGAGCAGTACTTC
CSARDRKGAPHEQYF
>TRBJ1-6|few|TRBV3-1|NA
TGTGCCAGCAGCCCCCGGAGGAATAATTCACCCCTCCACTTT
CASSPRRNNSPLHF
>TRBJ2-1|NA|TRBV20-1|TRBD1
TGCAGTGCTGAGGACAGGGGGGCGCAGAATGAGCAGTTCTTC
CSAEDRGAQNEQFF
>TRBJ1-2|NA|TRBV27|TRBD1
TGTGCCAGCAGTTTAACTCCGACAGGGCATCGCGGCTACACCTTC
CASSLTPTGHRGYTF
>TRBJ2-7|NA|TRBV20-1|TRBD2
TGCAGTGCTAGAGATCATAAACTAGCGGGGGGGCCGTACGAGCAGTACTTC
CSARDHKLAGGPYEQYF
>TRBJ2-6|few|TRBV7-2|TRBD1
TGTGCCAGCAGCTCACTCCGGACAGGAGTCTCTGGGGCCAACGTCCTGACTTTC
CASSSLRTGVSGANVLTF
>TRBJ2-2|NA|TRBV14|NA
TGTGCCAGCAGCCATCGTCCGGACGCGGAGACTGGGACCAACACCGGGGAGCTGTTTTTT
CASSHRPDAETGTNTGELFF
>TRBJ2-7|NA|TRBV20-1|NA
TGCAGTACTAGAGTTGGCCCAGTTCTCACGACAGACTACGAGCAGTACTTC
CSTRVGPVLTTDYEQYF
>TRBJ2-7|NA|TRBV20-1|TRBD1
TGCAGTGCCATTGACAGGGGCGACTACGAGCAGTACTTC
CSAIDRGDYEQYF
>TRBJ1-2|few|TRBV20-1|NA
TGCAGTGCTAGAGCGCGCTTGGGAACAAACTATGGCTACACCTTC
CSARARLGTNYGYTF
>TRBJ2-1|few|TRBV20-1|TRBD2
TGCAGTGCTAGGGCCCTAGCGGGGGTTGGTGAGCAGTTCTTC
CSARALAGVGEQFF